One T cell receptor (beta chain) is described in this entry. What it recognizes is unknown. From germline, CDR1 is MDHEN and CDR2 SYDVKM. The CDR3 sequence is 15 residues long. Trimming removed 4 bases from V and 6 bases from J, with 18 bases in between. This specimen belongs to a study of OX40 agonist ivuxolimab in advanced cancers. Study at large: Eligibility admitted prior anti-PD-1, anti-PD-L1 or anti-CTLA-4 therapy; roughly 37% had some. General study findings and limits: In the 0.1 to 3.0 mg/kg range, CD4+ and CD8+ blood T cells had expanded clonally by week 6. Determination of antigen specificity was not performed for the expanded peripheral T cells.

The table came from immunoSEQ multiplex PCR; TCRdb's copy has only in-frame clones and leaves some out. The table records about 80,000 clones, about nine tenths of them present only once. This TCR derives from an adult with an advanced solid tumor such as melanoma, head and neck, liver or kidney cancer. Sequenced here: CD4+ or CD8+ T cells sorted from blood, sampled in a trial of the OX40 agonist ivuxolimab. The chain employs TRBV28 and TRBJ1-2, with D possibly being TRBD1 (5 bases). CDR3 in amino acids: CASSWPGPSADGYTF. In nucleotides, the CDR3 is TGTGCCAGCAGTTGGCCGGGACCCTCCGCCGATGGCTACACCTTC.